This is a list of T cell receptor beta chains from one sample in a study of spatial heterogeneity in lung cancer. Using its own MiXCR run on the 5' RACE reads, TCRdb lists one record per CDR3 protein. Of 110,000 or so distinct CDR3 sequences in the sample, 10% to 13% are singletons; the top ten hold approximately 25%. The sample in question was PBMCs, obtained at follow-up. These receptor sequences come from a female donor with early-stage non-small cell lung cancer. The conserved cysteine and the conserved F or W are not part of the CDR3 here. Fields, in order: J gene, V gene, CDR3 length, CDR3 protein.

>TRBJ2-3|TRBV29-1|12
SVRLAVNTDTQY
>TRBJ2-2|TRBV7-9|10
ASSLGEGELF
>TRBJ2-3|TRBV5-6|14
ASSLLGGRDTDTQY
>TRBJ1-2|TRBV7-9|9
ASSLGLGGT
>TRBJ2-5|TRBV14|13
ASSQDRGIGETQY
>TRBJ1-1|TRBV5-1|13
ASSSRQGMNTEAF
>TRBJ1-5|TRBV18|13
ASSDRVNSNQPQH
>TRBJ1-5|TRBV27|13
ASRGRGGVNQPQH
>TRBJ2-1|TRBV29-1|11
SVGGDRDNEQF
>TRBJ1-1|TRBV7-2|13
ASSTQTGWNTEAF
>TRBJ1-4|TRBV2|12
ASSEGVLNEKLF
>TRBJ2-1|TRBV2|12
ASTGTSGGNEQF
>TRBJ2-1|TRBV24-1|12
ATSGLAGHNEQF
>TRBJ2-6|TRBV27|12
ASSLWSGANVLT
>TRBJ2-7|TRBV5-4|13
ASSLTGTGWYEQY
>TRBJ1-1|TRBV5-1|12
ASSPGQGRWRAF
>TRBJ2-7|TRBV6-5|16
ASSSLWEASGGSYEQY
>TRBJ1-1|TRBV7-2|12
ASSSFHRGGEAF
>TRBJ1-2|TRBV28|15
ASSLPLTGLMGYGYT
>TRBJ2-7|TRBV6-5|14
ASSYSAQRILYEQY
>TRBJ2-5|TRBV29-1|10
SVMKGRETQY
>TRBJ1-4|TRBV5-6|12
ASRRTGWGEKLF
>TRBJ2-2|TRBV6-2/TRBV6-3|12
ASSLYVNTGELF
>TRBJ2-2|TRBV5-1|14
ASSLAFPIPTGELF
>TRBJ2-3|TRBV12-3/TRBV12-4|13
ASSPSGSRLDTQY
>TRBJ1-4|TRBV28|10
ASKTSNEKLF
>TRBJ1-6|TRBV28|12
ASSLQQGPSPLH
>TRBJ1-4|TRBV18|14
ASSPRQGRTNEKLF